A selection of T cell receptor beta chains follows, all from one sample in a study of neurological immune-mediated disorders. MiXCR, run by TCRdb on the 5' RACE reads, gives a single entry per CDR3 protein. The profile covers about 89,000 distinct CDR3 sequences, with 2.5% to 3% appearing a single time and 0.95% to 1.3% taken by the ten largest. The material sequenced was PBMCs. These receptors came from a woman in her twenties or thirties with multiple sclerosis. Each CDR3 is given with its conserved first and last residue. Fields, in order: V gene, J gene, clone size, CDR3 protein. Clone size is stated in some rows and not others, as once, few, many or a class when expanded.

>TRBV5-4|TRBJ2-4|many
CASSLIGSGNIQYF
>TRBV20-1|TRBJ1-3|many
CSATTVYSGNTIYF
>TRBV12-3/TRBV12-4|TRBJ1-1|many
CASTRGGGNTEAFF
>TRBV5-1|TRBJ2-1|many
CASSNGSSYNEQFF
>TRBV10-3|TRBJ1-2|many
CAISPGGQFYGYTF
>TRBV20-1|TRBJ1-2|many
CSASRTGSGTF
>TRBV6-2/TRBV6-3|TRBJ2-4|many
CASSYSTAGENIQYF
>TRBV12-3/TRBV12-4|TRBJ2-7|many
CASSFGQAGEQYF
>TRBV6-5|TRBJ1-1|many
CASIPTGGQNTEAFF
>TRBV20-1|TRBJ2-7|many
CSARDQTGAGEQYF
>TRBV7-2|TRBJ2-7|many
CASSLTTSGYSYEQYF
>TRBV6-5|TRBJ2-1|many
CASSSGVRTNEQFF
>TRBV29-1|TRBJ2-2|many
CSARRALDTGELFF
>TRBV3-1|TRBJ2-1|many
CASSQVTGTSGRAGSHNEQFF
>TRBV20-1|TRBJ2-3|many
CSAEKTGREDTQYF
>TRBV20-1|TRBJ2-7|many
CSARALDRMSYEQYF
>TRBV7-2|TRBJ1-4|many
CASGFAGTGDEKLFF
>TRBV2|TRBJ2-1|many
CASSRVGGNNEQFF
>TRBV20-1|TRBJ2-1|many
CSARGASGNYNEQFF
>TRBV28|TRBJ2-3|many
CASSQGGEHTDTQYF
>TRBV11-2|TRBJ2-1|many
CASTNYNEQFF
>TRBV6-6|TRBJ2-5|many
CASRLPLLAGGEETQYF
>TRBV7-2|TRBJ1-3|many
CASSFYGRPEDTIYF
>TRBV5-1|TRBJ2-2|many
CASSLGSGETGELFF
>TRBV5-5|TRBJ2-1|many
CASSLGLAFNEQFF
>TRBV7-6|TRBJ2-1|many
CASSSSGIKYNEQFF
>TRBV3-1|TRBJ2-3|.
CASSQQVNTDTQYF
>TRBV9|TRBJ2-1|many
CASSAGGGYNEQFF
>TRBV12-3/TRBV12-4|TRBJ1-4|many
CASSLRPGEGEKLFF
>TRBV12-3/TRBV12-4|TRBJ2-1|many
CASSYVAYNEQFF
>TRBV20-1|TRBJ2-7|many
CSARAGVIYEQYF
>TRBV7-2|TRBJ2-5|many
CASSPLRETQYF
>TRBV20-1|TRBJ1-5|many
CSARAGDQPQHF
>TRBV20-1|TRBJ2-7|many
CSARKSTEQYF
>TRBV29-1|TRBJ2-1|many
CSVWTYNEQFF
>TRBV5-1|TRBJ2-3|many
CASSLLDLNTDTQYF
>TRBV20-1|TRBJ1-2|many
CSARDLTGAGYTF
>TRBV13|TRBJ2-1|few
CASSSTYGTSALSSYNEQFF
>TRBV3-1|TRBJ1-2|many
CASSQEVGVIHGYTF
>TRBV7-2|TRBJ2-6|many
CASSLARGAGANVLTF
>TRBV28|TRBJ2-4|many
CASSFLFGGTEAKNIQYF
>TRBV3-1|TRBJ2-1|many
CASSLRTGDRGQFF
>TRBV7-2|TRBJ2-2|many
CASSRTSGSDTGELFF
>TRBV6-2/TRBV6-3|TRBJ2-1|many
CASSWLADNEQFF
>TRBV7-3|TRBJ2-2|many
CASTPGSGGELFF
>TRBV12-3/TRBV12-4|TRBJ2-7|many
CASRSLGLGETYEQYF
>TRBV7-8|TRBJ1-1|many
CASSSSVPGLNTEAFF
>TRBV6-2/TRBV6-3|TRBJ2-7|many
CASSYGLAGYEQYF
>TRBV10-3|TRBJ2-1|many
CAISESDSGTSEQFF
>TRBV20-1|TRBJ2-3|.
CSARDPITDTQYF
>TRBV20-1|TRBJ2-7|many
CSARDRLNEQYF
>TRBV7-2|TRBJ2-3|many
CASSPGSSWSTDTQYF
>TRBV12-3/TRBV12-4|TRBJ2-7|many
CASSLRDSYEQYF
>TRBV6-5|TRBJ2-2|many
CASSYSTNTGELFF
>TRBV5-4|TRBJ2-1|few
CASSRRDSSYNEQFF